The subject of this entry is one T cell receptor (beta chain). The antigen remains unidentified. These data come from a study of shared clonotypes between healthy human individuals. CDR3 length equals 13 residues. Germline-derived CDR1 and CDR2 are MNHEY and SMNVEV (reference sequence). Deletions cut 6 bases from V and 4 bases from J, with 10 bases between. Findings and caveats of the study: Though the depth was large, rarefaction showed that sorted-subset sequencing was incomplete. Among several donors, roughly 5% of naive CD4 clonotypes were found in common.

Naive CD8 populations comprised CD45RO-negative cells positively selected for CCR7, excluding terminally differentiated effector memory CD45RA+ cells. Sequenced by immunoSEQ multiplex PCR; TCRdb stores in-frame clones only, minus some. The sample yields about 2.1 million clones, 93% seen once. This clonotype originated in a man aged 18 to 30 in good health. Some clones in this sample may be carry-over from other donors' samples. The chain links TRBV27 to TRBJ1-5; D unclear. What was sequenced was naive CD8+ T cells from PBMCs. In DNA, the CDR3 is TGTGCCAGCAGCCTGGTGAAGAATCAGCCCCAGCATTTT. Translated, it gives CASSLVKNQPQHF.